These T cell receptor beta chains were read from a single sample in a study of control samples from healthy donors and cancer patients. TCRdb keeps only in-frame clones here, not all; method: immunoSEQ multiplex PCR. In the table there are about 220,000 clones, 85% to 95% of which are singletons. Sequencing was carried out using blood. These receptors all stem from a man aged 50 or older in good health. Both conserved end residues are part of each CDR3. The order of the fields is J gene, clone size, V gene, D gene, CDR3 DNA, CDR3 protein. The D gene is left open where the match is weak. Where a row states a size, it is once, few, many or the class of an expanded clone; other rows omit it.

TRBJ2-1	NA	TRBV10-3	NA	TGTGCCATAGCCCCGGGAAAATACAATGAGCAGTTCTTC	CAIAPGKYNEQFF
TRBJ2-3	few	TRBV24-1	NA	TGTGCCACCAGTGTTCCAAGCCGCACAGATACGCAGTATTTT	CATSVPSRTDTQYF
TRBJ1-2	once	TRBV2	NA	TGTGCCAGCAGTCCTGAGGCAGCTCGACTTAACTATGGCTACACCTTC	CASSPEAARLNYGYTF
TRBJ1-2	NA	TRBV2	TRBD1	TGTGCCAGCATGGGATCCGGGACAGGGTTTCCGAGTGGCTACACCTTC	CASMGSGTGFPSGYTF
TRBJ2-2	NA	TRBV7-6	TRBD2	TGTGCCAGCAGACTTAGCGGGGGAGACACCGGGGAGCTGTTTTTT	CASRLSGGDTGELFF
TRBJ2-5	NA	TRBV24-1	TRBD1	TGTGCCACCAGTGACCGGACAGGGGCAGGCGAGACCCAGTACTTC	CATSDRTGAGETQYF
TRBJ1-1	NA	TRBV6-4	TRBD1	TGTGCCAGCAGGAACAGGGGCGCTGAAGCTTTCTTT	CASRNRGAEAFF
TRBJ1-5	NA	TRBV19	NA	TGTGCCAGTAGTCCTCAGACCCTCCGGGGCAATCAGCCCCAGCATTTT	CASSPQTLRGNQPQHF
TRBJ2-3	NA	TRBV11-2	NA	TGTGCCAGCAGGGCAGGGAGCACAGATACGCAGTATTTT	CASRAGSTDTQYF
TRBJ1-3	NA	TRBV18	NA	TGTGCCAGCTCACCAAATGGATGGCCCCCAACGGGAAACACCATATATTTT	CASSPNGWPPTGNTIYF
TRBJ2-7	NA	TRBV19	NA	TGTGCCAGTGGCAATGGGGGCCCCATTCACGAGCAGTACTTC	CASGNGGPIHEQYF
TRBJ1-6	NA	TRBV11-3	TRBD1	TGTGCCAGCAGCCTGGGGACAGGGAGTAATTCACCCCTCCACTTT	CASSLGTGSNSPLHF
TRBJ1-6	NA	TRBV5-1	TRBD1	TGCGCCAGCAGCTTGAGGGGACAGGGGGGAAATTCCTATAATTCACCCCTCCACTTT	CASSLRGQGGNSYNSPLHF
TRBJ1-5	NA	TRBV18	NA	TGTGCCAGCTCGGGGACGGATCAGCCCCAGCATTTT	CASSGTDQPQHF
TRBJ1-1	NA	TRBV7-3	TRBD1	TGTGCCAGCAGCCTACAGGGGCCGGGCACTGAAGCTTTCTTT	CASSLQGPGTEAFF
TRBJ2-5	NA	TRBV19	NA	TGTGCCAGTAGTATATTTTGGGAGCCAGGGCTTACGGGAGAGACCCAGTACTTC	CASSIFWEPGLTGETQYF
TRBJ2-7	NA	TRBV28	TRBD1	TGTGCCAGCAGTCCAGGGGGCAGTTACTACGAGCAGTACTTC	CASSPGGSYYEQYF
TRBJ1-5	NA	TRBV18	NA	TGTGCCAGCTCACCACAGGGGAACAATCAGCCCCAGCATTTT	CASSPQGNNQPQHF
TRBJ1-5	NA	TRBV27	NA	TGTGCCAGCAGTTTATCCGGCAATCAGCCCCAGCATTTT	CASSLSGNQPQHF
TRBJ1-5	once	TRBV28	NA	TGTGCCAGCAGCCCACCCCGGGAGGAACAGCCCCAGCATTTT	CASSPPREEQPQHF